A selection of T cell receptor beta chains follows, all from one sample in a study of shared clonotypes between healthy human individuals. Here immunoSEQ multiplex PCR was the method, and the copy in TCRdb shows in-frame clones only, minus some. The table has 600,000 to 750,000 clones, around 70% seen once. The material sequenced was memory CD4+ T cells sorted from blood. These receptors came from a woman aged 30 to 39 in good health. Each CDR3 is given with its conserved first and last residue. D genes are given only for firm matches. Clone size, where shown, is once, few, many, or a class for clones that have expanded.

>TRBJ1-2|TRBV16|once|NA
CASSQSGENGYTF
TGTGCCAGCAGCCAATCCGGGGAAAATGGCTACACCTTC
>TRBJ2-7|TRBV5-1|NA|TRBD1
CASSSGTGSLRQYF
TGCGCCAGCAGCTCCGGGACAGGGTCCCTACGGCAGTACTTC
>TRBJ2-7|TRBV25-1|NA|TRBD2
CASSEALAGVHEQYF
TGTGCCAGCAGTGAAGCACTAGCGGGAGTCCACGAGCAGTACTTC
>TRBJ1-4|TRBV7-9|NA|NA
CASSLRQGIEKLFF
TGTGCCAGCAGCTTAAGGCAGGGGATTGAAAAACTGTTTTTT
>TRBJ2-5|TRBV5-1|NA|NA
CASSVAPGTGETQYF
TGCGCCAGCAGCGTCGCCCCGGGAACCGGGGAGACCCAGTACTTC
>TRBJ2-5|TRBV11-2|NA|NA
CASSLGGQLETQYF
TGTGCCAGCAGCTTAGGAGGACAGTTAGAGACCCAGTACTTC
>TRBJ2-1|TRBV6-5|NA|NA
CASSEGGGPFNEQFF
TGTGCCAGCAGCGAGGGGGGAGGGCCTTTTAATGAGCAGTTCTTC
>TRBJ1-1|TRBV5-1|few|NA
CASSGGAEGNTEAFF
TGCGCCAGCAGCGGAGGCGCTGAGGGGAACACTGAAGCTTTCTTT
>TRBJ2-2|TRBV7-9|NA|NA
CASSLRYTGELFF
TGTGCCAGCAGCTTAAGGTACACCGGGGAGCTGTTTTTT
>TRBJ2-1|TRBV6-5|NA|TRBD2
CASSYSGLAGVSEQFF
TGTGCCAGCAGTTATTCTGGGCTAGCGGGAGTTAGTGAGCAGTTCTTC
>TRBJ1-3|TRBV18|NA|NA
CASSLQGNTIYF
TGTGCCAGCTCACTACAGGGAAACACCATATATTTT
>TRBJ2-1|TRBV20-1|NA|NA
CSATEWDEQFF
TGCAGTGCTACGGAGTGGGATGAGCAGTTCTTC
>TRBJ2-7|TRBV29-1|NA|NA
CSVAGARSNEQYF
TGCAGCGTTGCGGGGGCGCGTTCCAACGAGCAGTACTTC
>TRBJ1-5|TRBV30|NA|NA
CAWSSGPNQPQHF
TGTGCCTGGAGTAGCGGTCCCAATCAGCCCCAGCATTTT
>TRBJ2-1|TRBV20-1|few|NA
CSARDQVQQFF
TGCAGTGCTAGAGATCAGGTCCAGCAGTTCTTC
>TRBJ2-1|TRBV4-1|many|NA
CASSQGRSLVNEQFF
TGCGCCAGCAGCCAAGGGAGGAGTTTGGTGAATGAGCAGTTCTTC
>TRBJ1-6|TRBV7-2|NA|TRBD1
CASSRSRTGLFSPLHF
TGTGCCAGCAGCCGATCCCGGACAGGGTTATTTTCACCCCTCCACTTT
>TRBJ1-2|TRBV29-1|NA|TRBD1
CSARDRSGHYGYTF
TGCAGCGCGCGGGACAGGTCGGGGCACTATGGCTACACCTTC
>TRBJ2-7|TRBV5-6|few|NA
CASESARAYEQYF
TGTGCCAGCGAGTCGGCTAGGGCCTACGAGCAGTACTTC
>TRBJ2-5|TRBV18|NA|TRBD2
CASRDRGREETQYF
TGTGCCAGCCGAGACAGAGGGAGGGAAGAGACCCAGTACTTC
>TRBJ2-7|TRBV18|NA|TRBD1
CASSVRDRGSYEQYF
TGTGCCAGCTCAGTCCGGGACAGGGGCTCCTACGAGCAGTACTTC
>TRBJ2-3|TRBV5-1|NA|NA
CASSLVAGSTDTQYF
TGCGCCAGCAGCTTGGTTGCGGGAAGCACAGATACGCAGTATTTT
>TRBJ1-6|TRBV11-3|NA|NA
CASSRNRDSPLHF
TGTGCCAGCAGCCGAAACAGGGATTCACCCCTCCACTTT
>TRBJ2-7|TRBV7-9|NA|TRBD1
CASSSDVTGIIHEQYF
TGTGCCAGCAGCTCCGATGTGACAGGGATAATCCACGAGCAGTACTTC
>TRBJ2-7|TRBV2|NA|TRBD1
CASSGPGQSSYEQYF
TGTGCCAGCAGTGGACCGGGACAGAGCTCCTACGAGCAGTACTTC
>TRBJ2-1|TRBV6-5|NA|NA
CASRDRNEQFF
TGTGCCAGCAGAGACAGGAATGAGCAGTTCTTC
>TRBJ2-1|TRBV6-1|NA|NA
CASSEGGQSHNEQFF
TGTGCCAGCAGTGAAGGGGGGCAGAGCCACAATGAGCAGTTCTTC
>TRBJ2-3|TRBV11-3|few|TRBD2
CASSLGTSANTDTQYF
TGTGCCAGCAGCTTAGGGACTAGCGCTAACACAGATACGCAGTATTTT
>TRBJ2-7|TRBV28|many|NA
CASSLAGRTYGEQYF
TGTGCCAGCAGTTTAGCGGGACGAACGTACGGCGAGCAGTACTTC
>TRBJ2-2|TRBV5-4|NA|TRBD2
CASSRGEKGGELFF
TGTGCCAGCAGCCGGGGGGAGAAGGGCGGGGAGCTGTTTTTT
>TRBJ2-1|TRBV28|NA|NA
CASDSPGGNYNEQFF
TGTGCCAGCGATAGTCCTGGCGGGAACTACAATGAGCAGTTCTTC
>TRBJ1-2|TRBV2|NA|NA
CASSEASVGGYTF
TGTGCCAGCAGTGAAGCATCTGTTGGTGGCTACACCTTC
>TRBJ2-2|TRBV5-1|NA|NA
CASSLDLTGELFF
TGCGCCAGCAGCTTGGACTTAACCGGGGAGCTGTTTTTT
>TRBJ2-5|TRBV2|NA|TRBD2
CASKPGLATETQYF
TGTGCCAGCAAACCGGGACTAGCGACAGAGACCCAGTACTTC
>TRBJ1-1|TRBV9|NA|NA
CASSAGVDGFTEAFF
TGTGCCAGCAGCGCAGGGGTTGATGGATTCACTGAAGCTTTCTTT
>TRBJ1-2|TRBV6-5|many|TRBD1
CATKNRDRFYGYTF
TGTGCCACCAAAAACCGGGACAGATTCTATGGCTACACCTTC
>TRBJ1-1|TRBV27|NA|NA
CASSLFSGTNTEAFF
TGTGCCAGCAGTTTATTCTCAGGGACGAACACTGAAGCTTTCTTT
>TRBJ2-1|TRBV5-1|once|NA
CASSDTWDEQFF
TGCGCCAGCAGCGACACCTGGGATGAGCAGTTCTTC
>TRBJ1-1|TRBV15|NA|NA
CATSSLGQPNTEAFF
TGTGCCACCAGCAGCCTCGGACAGCCCAACACTGAAGCTTTCTTT
>TRBJ2-4|TRBV27|once|TRBD1
CASSSSTQGRRGKNIQYF
TGTGCCAGCAGTTCGTCCACACAGGGGAGAAGGGGCAAAAACATTCAGTACTTC
>TRBJ1-1|TRBV27|once|NA
CASSLSLSAMNTEAFF
TGTGCCAGCAGTTTATCGTTGTCTGCAATGAACACTGAAGCTTTCTTT
>TRBJ2-1|TRBV29-1|NA|TRBD2
CSTSGTRNNEQFF
TGCAGCACCTCCGGGACTAGAAACAATGAGCAGTTCTTC